This T cell receptor (beta chain) was retrieved from a study of beta chain features in type 1 diabetes. In the study overall: Researchers looked at approximately 110,000,000 sorted cells across all samples.

This clone was detected a few times. Its specificity is not known. The whole isolated RNA underwent reverse transcription, so sequencing captured expressed TCRB transcripts. Sequencing was performed with immunoSEQ multiplex PCR; in TCRdb, only in-frame clones are kept and a portion is missing. The repertoire holds 600,000 to 750,000 clones, with roughly 12% as singletons. Study results and limitations: Cells with high TCR expression could be over-represented when cDNA is sequenced. Type 1 diabetes patients showed a moderate but significant shortening of TCRB CDR3s in all four CD4+ subsets. Whatever favoring of shorter templates PCR might show would apply equally to patients and controls.

Purities in excess of 95% were seen in all sorted populations. The TCR comes from a young man with type 1 diabetes. Sequenced input: naive CD4+ T cells from blood.

The CDR3 loop is CASGGAFF. The CDR3 region has the DNA TGTGCCAGTGGAGGAGCTTTCTTT. V gene TRBV19 combines with J gene TRBJ1-1; D remains ambiguous. V shed 8 bases and J shed 10 bases, with 5 bases lying between them. The CDR3 is made up of 8 amino acids. The germline CDR1 and CDR2 sequences are LNHDA and SQIVND (reference sequence).